This T cell receptor (beta chain) derives from a study of T cells in Graves' hyperthyroidism and ophthalmopathy. This clonotype was observed many times. Its antigen is not identified. Reasons for excluding patients were uncontrolled infection, other autoimmune disease, pregnancy or lactation. Amplification of TCR beta CDR3 regions was performed using RNA transcripts as template. A first-round RT-PCR of the TCR CDR3 used the HTBI primer set. Via MiXCR, TCRdb re-called the multiplex PCR reads, giving one row per CDR3 protein. Of 600,000 or so distinct CDR3 sequences in the sample, around 15% were seen once. The CDR3 has 13 residues. Germline CDR1 reads SGHTA; CDR2 reads FQGNSA. V lost 1 base and J 7 bases, leaving 8 bases between the germline ends. General study results and limits: Blood also carried most thyroid clonotypes expanded above 0.001.

V gene TRBV7-2 combines with J gene TRBJ1-5; D unresolved. Sequencing was performed on blood. This clonotype was obtained from a young woman with Graves' hyperthyroidism. The CDR3 nucleotides are TGTGCCAGCAGCTTAGATTCAAGCCAGCCCCAGCATTTT. Its protein product is CASSLDSSQPQHF.